This TCR beta chain was sequenced for a study of blood T cell repertoires in COVID-19. Study in general: Collection of acute and convalescent COVID-19 samples took place in the United States, Italy and Spain. T cells, B-cell-depleted T cells, or PBMCs supplied cDNA or gDNA.

CDR3 length: 16 amino acids. CDR1 is SNHLY and CDR2 is FYNNEI in the germline V gene. V dropped 10 bases and J dropped 0 bases, with 20 bases sitting between them. Per the original methods: Amplifying reference gene primers gave estimates of nucleated cell counts. Profiling relied on immunoSEQ multiplex PCR, and the TCRdb table lists in-frame clones only, not all of them. Clone size and the V and J calls come from that table; the DNA yielded D and trimming. The table lists about 120,000 clones, about four fifths of them singletons, with 37% in the top ten. The specimen sequenced was peripheral blood. The chain recombines TRBV2 with TRBJ2-3, with D perhaps TRBD2 (6 bases). The TCR comes from a man between 35 and 55 years old with active or convalescent COVID-19. CDR3 amino acids: CATDGGPEGSTDTQYF. The CDR3, as DNA: TGTGCCACCGACGGAGGGCCTGAGGGGAGCACAGATACGCAGTATTTT.